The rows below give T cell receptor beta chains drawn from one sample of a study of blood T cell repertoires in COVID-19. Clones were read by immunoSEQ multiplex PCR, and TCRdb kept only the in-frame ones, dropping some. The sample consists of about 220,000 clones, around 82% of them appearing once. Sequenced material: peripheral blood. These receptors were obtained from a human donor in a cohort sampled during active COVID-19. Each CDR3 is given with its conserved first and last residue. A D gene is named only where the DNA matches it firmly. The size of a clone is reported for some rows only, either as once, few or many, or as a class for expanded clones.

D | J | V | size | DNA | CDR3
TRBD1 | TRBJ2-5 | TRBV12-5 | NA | TGTGCTAGTGCTTCTAGGGGGCGAGGGGAGACCCAGTACTTC | CASASRGRGETQYF
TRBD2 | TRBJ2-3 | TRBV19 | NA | TGTGCCAGTAGTATCCAGACTAGCGAGCCCACAGATACGCAGTATTTT | CASSIQTSEPTDTQYF
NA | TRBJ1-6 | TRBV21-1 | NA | TGTGCCAGCAGCCCTCCGGGACAGGGAACGTGGATGGCTTCGGGTTCACCCCTCCACTTT | CASSPPGQGTWMASGSPLHF
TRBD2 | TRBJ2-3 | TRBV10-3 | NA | TGTGCCATCAGTAGCGGGGGCTACACAGATACGCAGTATTTT | CAISSGGYTDTQYF
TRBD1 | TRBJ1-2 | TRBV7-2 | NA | TGTGCCAGCAGCGAAACGACAGGGGTCGATGGCTACACCTTC | CASSETTGVDGYTF
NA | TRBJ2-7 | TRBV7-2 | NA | TGTGCCAGCAGCTTAGTTTCGGTCTCCTACGAGCAGTACTTC | CASSLVSVSYEQYF
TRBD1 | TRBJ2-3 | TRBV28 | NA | TGTGCCAGCAGTTTTTTTGGGTGGGGGACAGGGGGATCATATACGCAGTATTTT | CASSFFGWGTGGSYTQYF
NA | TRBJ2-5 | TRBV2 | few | TGTGCCAGCAGTGTGAGGGGGGGCATGGAGACCCAGTACTTC | CASSVRGGMETQYF
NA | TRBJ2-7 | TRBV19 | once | TGTGCCAGTAGTGAGGTGGTGGAGAGGCACGAGCAGTACTTC | CASSEVVERHEQYF
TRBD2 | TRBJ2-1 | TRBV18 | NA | TGTGCCAGCTCACCACCGGGCGGGGGGGCCCGGCAGAATGAGCAGTTCTTC | CASSPPGGGARQNEQFF
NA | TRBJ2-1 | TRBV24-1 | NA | TGTGCCACCAGTGACCCCGGGCGGGGTGTCAGCTCCTACAATGAGCAGTTCTTC | CATSDPGRGVSSYNEQFF
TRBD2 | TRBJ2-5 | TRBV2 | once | TGTGCCAGCAGTAGACTAGCGGGGGGGTTAGAGACCCAGTACTTC | CASSRLAGGLETQYF
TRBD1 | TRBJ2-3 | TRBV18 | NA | TGTGCCAGCTCACCTGGACAGGAGACAGATACGCAGTATTTT | CASSPGQETDTQYF
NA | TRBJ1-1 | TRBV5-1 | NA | TGCGCCAGCAGCTTGGATACAGGGATGGGGACTGAAGCTTTCTTT | CASSLDTGMGTEAFF
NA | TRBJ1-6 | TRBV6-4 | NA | TGTGCCAGCAGTGACAACTTAAATTCACCCCTCCACTTT | CASSDNLNSPLHF
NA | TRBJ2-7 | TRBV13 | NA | TGTGCCAGCAGCTTAGCCCGGCTAGCGTCCTACGAGCAGTACTTC | CASSLARLASYEQYF
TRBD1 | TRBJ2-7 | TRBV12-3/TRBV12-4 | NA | TGTGCCAGCAGGGGACAGGGTATCTACGAGCAGTACTTC | CASRGQGIYEQYF
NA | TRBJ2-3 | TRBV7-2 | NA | TGTGCCAGCAGCTTGCGGGACGCCAGGGATACGCAGTATTTT | CASSLRDARDTQYF
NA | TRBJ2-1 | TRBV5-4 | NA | TGTGCCAGCAGCTTGGTAAGCGCGGACAATGAGCAGTTCTTC | CASSLVSADNEQFF
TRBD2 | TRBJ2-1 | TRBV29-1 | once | TGCAGCGTTGATAGGGGACTAGCGGGAGAGTATGAGCAGTTCTTC | CSVDRGLAGEYEQFF
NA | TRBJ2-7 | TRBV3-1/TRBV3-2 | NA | TGTGCCAGCAGCCTAAGGGGGAGCTACGAGCAGTACTTC | CASSLRGSYEQYF
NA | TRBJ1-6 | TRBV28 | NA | TGTGCCAGCAGAGGGAGCTCCTATAATTCACCCCTCCACTTT | CASRGSSYNSPLHF
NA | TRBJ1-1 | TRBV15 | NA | TGTGCCACCAGCAGAGAGGCGGGGAGTTTTGAAGCTTTCTTT | CATSREAGSFEAFF
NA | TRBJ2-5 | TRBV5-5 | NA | TGTGCCAGCAGCTTTAGCGGCTCCCAAGAGACCCAGTACTTC | CASSFSGSQETQYF
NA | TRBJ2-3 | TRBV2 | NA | TGTGCCAGCAGTAGGCGCCTAGCGGATACGCAGTATTTT | CASSRRLADTQYF
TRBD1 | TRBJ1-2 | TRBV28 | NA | TGTGCCAGCAGTTTTACAGGGGTTAATGGCTACACCTTC | CASSFTGVNGYTF
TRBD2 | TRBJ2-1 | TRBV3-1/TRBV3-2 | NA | TGTGCCAGCAGCCCCGGACTAGCGGGAGTGGTTGAGCAGTTCTTC | CASSPGLAGVVEQFF
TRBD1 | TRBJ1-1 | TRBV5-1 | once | TGCGCCAGCAGCCAAGGACAGGGTGGTTTGGCTTTCTTT | CASSQGQGGLAFF
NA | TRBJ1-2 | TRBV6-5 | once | TGTGCCAGCAGTTACACCCCCGACAGGACCTCTTATGGCTACACCTTC | CASSYTPDRTSYGYTF
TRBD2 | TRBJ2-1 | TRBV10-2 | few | TGCGCCAGCAGAGAACTAGCGGGAGGGCCCTATGAGCAGTTCTTC | CASRELAGGPYEQFF
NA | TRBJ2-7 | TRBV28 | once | TGTGCCAGCAGTTTAATTGGACAGTTCAGCTCCTACGAGCAGTACTTC | CASSLIGQFSSYEQYF
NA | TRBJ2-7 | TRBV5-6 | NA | TGTGCCAGCGCATTGCGTCGCTCAGGGGGTGGGAGGTCCTACGAGCAGTACTTC | CASALRRSGGGRSYEQYF
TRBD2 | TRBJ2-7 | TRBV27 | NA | TGTGCCAGCTCTCGGACTAGCGGGAGATCCCCCTACGAGCAGTACTTC | CASSRTSGRSPYEQYF
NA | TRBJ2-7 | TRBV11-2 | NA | TGTGCCAGCAGCTCCGACCCGGGGGTAGGAGAGCAGTACTTC | CASSSDPGVGEQYF
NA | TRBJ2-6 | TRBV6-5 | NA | TGTGCCAGCATGGTTGAGGACTCTGGGGCCAACGTCCTGACTTTC | CASMVEDSGANVLTF
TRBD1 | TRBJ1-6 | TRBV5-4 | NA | TGTGCCAGCAGCCCGAACCCGACAGGGAAAAGTGATTCACCCCTCCACTTT | CASSPNPTGKSDSPLHF
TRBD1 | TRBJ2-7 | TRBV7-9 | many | TGTGCCAGCAGTTCCCCAGGGGGTGGCTACGAGCAGTACTTC | CASSSPGGGYEQYF
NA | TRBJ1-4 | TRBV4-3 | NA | TGCGCCAGCAGCCAAGATACGAGAGCTCAAATTAATGAAAAACTGTTTTTT | CASSQDTRAQINEKLFF
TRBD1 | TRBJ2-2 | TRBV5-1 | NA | TGCGCCAGCAGCTTGGGACAGGGGATCGCCGGGGAGCTGTTTTTT | CASSLGQGIAGELFF
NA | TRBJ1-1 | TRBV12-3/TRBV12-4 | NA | TGTGCCAGCAGCTTCGGGGGGAACACTGAAGCTTTCTTT | CASSFGGNTEAFF
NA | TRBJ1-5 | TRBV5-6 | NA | TGTGCCAGCAGCAAAGACAGCTCCAATCAGCCCCAGCATTTT | CASSKDSSNQPQHF
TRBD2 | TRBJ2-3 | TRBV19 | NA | TGTGCCAGCACGACTAGCGGGAGGAATAGAAATACGCAGTATTTT | CASTTSGRNRNTQYF
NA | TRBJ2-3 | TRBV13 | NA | TGTGCCAGCAGCTGGCGGGACTCGGTAAATACGCAGTATTTT | CASSWRDSVNTQYF
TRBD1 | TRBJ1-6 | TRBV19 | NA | TGTGCCAGTAGTCGGACAGGGTTGAATTCACCCCTCCACTTT | CASSRTGLNSPLHF
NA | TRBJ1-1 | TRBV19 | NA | TGTGCCAGTAGATCTGCCGGGATGAACACTGAAGCTTTCTTT | CASRSAGMNTEAFF
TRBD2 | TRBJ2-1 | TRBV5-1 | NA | TGCGCCAGCAGCATCTCAGCGGGGATCTACAATGAGCAGTTCTTC | CASSISAGIYNEQFF
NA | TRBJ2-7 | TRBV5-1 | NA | TGCGCCAGCAGCCGGGCCGGGACTGGGTCCTACGAGCAGTACTTC | CASSRAGTGSYEQYF
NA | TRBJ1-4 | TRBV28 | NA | TGTGCCAGCAGCTCAGGGGCCCCAGACACGGAAAAACTGTTTTTT | CASSSGAPDTEKLFF
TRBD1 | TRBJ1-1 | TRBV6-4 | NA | TGTGCCAGCAGTGACTCGAATGGACAGGGGGGAGCTTTCTTT | CASSDSNGQGGAFF
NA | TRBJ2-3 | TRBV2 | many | TGTGCCAGCACGGGTTTCGGCGGGAGCACAGATACGCAGTATTTT | CASTGFGGSTDTQYF
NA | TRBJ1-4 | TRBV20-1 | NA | TGCAGTGCACCCGGGGAAGAAAAACTGTTTTTT | CSAPGEEKLFF
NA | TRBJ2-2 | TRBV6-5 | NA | TGTGCCAGCAGTCCATCCCCGAACACCGGGGAGCTGTTTTTT | CASSPSPNTGELFF
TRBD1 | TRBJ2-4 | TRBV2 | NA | TGTGCCAGCAGTGTACAGGGGGCGGGCATTCAGTACTTC | CASSVQGAGIQYF
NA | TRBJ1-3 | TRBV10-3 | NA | TGTGCCATGAGGACAGAGCCGGGAAACACCATATATTTT | CAMRTEPGNTIYF
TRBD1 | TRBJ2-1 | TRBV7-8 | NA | TGTGCCAGCAGTCTACAGGGGTCCTCCTACAATGAGCAGTTCTTC | CASSLQGSSYNEQFF